Listed below are T cell receptor beta chains from one sample, sequenced in a study of cytomegalovirus exposure and HLA in healthy donors. Produced via immunoSEQ multiplex PCR; TCRdb's table is partial and in-frame only. The sample contains 100,000 to 150,000 clones, around 78% of which appear only once. The sample comprised PBMCs. The origin of the receptors is a man between 40 and 49 years old in good health and CMV-seronegative. Both conserved end residues are part of each CDR3. The D gene is left open where the match is weak. Rows may omit the clone size; those that give it use once, few, many or a size class.

j_call	d_call	clone_size	v_call	cdr3_aa	cdr3_nt
TRBJ1-6	-	-	TRBV7-6	CASSLRRGDSPLHF	TGTGCCAGCAGCTTAAGGAGGGGCGATTCACCCCTCCACTTT
TRBJ2-2	-	-	TRBV30	CAWRGGLGSYTGELFF	TGTGCCTGGAGGGGAGGATTGGGGTCTTACACCGGGGAGCTGTTTTTT
TRBJ1-6	-	-	TRBV28	CASSFPRSYNSPLHF	TGTGCCAGCAGTTTCCCCCGGTCCTATAATTCACCCCTCCACTTT
TRBJ2-5	TRBD1	-	TRBV6-5	CASRRQGAGQETQYF	TGTGCCAGCAGGCGACAGGGGGCAGGCCAAGAGACCCAGTACTTC
TRBJ1-6	-	-	TRBV10-2	CASSPGVAVSPLHF	TGCGCCAGCAGTCCAGGGGTCGCTGTATCACCCCTCCACTTT
TRBJ1-5	-	-	TRBV4-1	CASTQGTQDKNQPQHF	TGCGCCAGCACCCAAGGGACCCAGGACAAGAATCAGCCCCAGCATTTT
TRBJ1-2	-	-	TRBV6-1	CASSVTGTRVWSGYTF	TGTGCCAGCAGTGTCACCGGGACAAGGGTCTGGAGTGGCTACACCTTC
TRBJ1-5	TRBD1	-	TRBV7-2	CASSGQGGSQPQHF	TGTGCCAGCAGCGGACAGGGAGGTAGTCAGCCCCAGCATTTT
TRBJ2-3	TRBD2	-	TRBV7-2	CASSASGGAELGRGTQYF	TGTGCCAGCAGCGCTAGCGGGGGGGCCGAATTGGGGAGAGGTACGCAGTATTTT
TRBJ1-1	-	few	TRBV11-2	CASSIDGYTEAFF	TGTGCCAGCAGCATAGACGGTTACACTGAAGCTTTCTTT
TRBJ1-1	-	-	TRBV19	CASSNIRAGFTEAFF	TGTGCCAGTAGTAATATCAGGGCAGGATTTACTGAAGCTTTCTTT
TRBJ1-3	-	few	TRBV16	CASSQSRGYGNTIYF	TGTGCCAGCAGCCAATCCAGGGGCTATGGAAACACCATATATTTT
TRBJ2-1	-	-	TRBV28	CASSYRTPSRSSYNEQFF	TGTGCCAGCAGTTACCGGACACCCTCCCGGAGCTCCTACAATGAGCAGTTCTTC
TRBJ2-3	TRBD2	-	TRBV28	CASSSPLAGGLRTQYF	TGTGCCAGCAGTTCGCCACTAGCGGGGGGGCTCCGTACGCAGTATTTT
TRBJ2-2	-	-	TRBV6-5	CASSYSPGMGTGELFF	TGTGCCAGCAGTTACTCACCAGGGATGGGCACCGGGGAGCTGTTTTTT
TRBJ2-1	TRBD2	-	TRBV15	CATSRLPGGYNEQFF	TGTGCCACCAGCAGACTACCGGGGGGTTACAATGAGCAGTTCTTC
TRBJ1-1	-	-	TRBV13	CASSLGEWRAEAFF	TGTGCCAGCAGCTTAGGCGAGTGGAGGGCTGAAGCTTTCTTT
TRBJ2-6	-	-	TRBV10-3	CAIRAASGANGLTF	TGTGCCATCAGGGCAGCGTCTGGGGCCAACGGCCTGACTTTC
TRBJ1-1	-	-	TRBV5-4	CASSSVGGSTEAFF	TGTGCCAGCAGCTCCGTGGGGGGAAGCACTGAAGCTTTCTTT
TRBJ2-1	TRBD2	-	TRBV9	CASSVLPSGGYNEQFF	TGTGCCAGCAGCGTACTCCCTAGCGGGGGGTACAATGAGCAGTTCTTC
TRBJ2-5	TRBD2	-	TRBV27	CASSLSPSGGERETQYF	TGTGCCAGCAGTTTATCCCCTAGCGGGGGAGAAAGGGAGACCCAGTACTTC
TRBJ2-2	TRBD2	-	TRBV9	CASSVVAGAGELFF	TGTGCCAGCAGCGTAGTAGCGGGCGCCGGGGAGCTGTTTTTT
TRBJ2-2	-	-	TRBV5-1	CASSLAGTGELFF	TGCGCCAGCAGCTTGGCCGGCACCGGGGAGCTGTTTTTT
TRBJ1-2	-	-	TRBV28	CASRLDGENNYGYTF	TGTGCCAGCAGATTGGACGGGGAAAATAACTATGGCTACACCTTC
TRBJ2-2	-	once	TRBV9	CASSVARGAGELFF	TGTGCCAGCAGCGTAGCCAGGGGTGCCGGGGAGCTGTTTTTT
TRBJ1-4	-	-	TRBV6-6	CASRREPHEKLFF	TGTGCCAGCAGAAGAGAACCCCATGAAAAACTGTTTTTT
TRBJ1-3	TRBD1	-	TRBV5-5	CASSPTDRWGNTIYF	TGTGCCAGCAGCCCTACGGACAGGTGGGGAAACACCATATATTTT
TRBJ1-3	-	-	TRBV2	CASSETGKGGNTIYF	TGTGCCAGCAGTGAAACAGGGAAGGGCGGAAACACCATATATTTT
TRBJ2-5	-	-	TRBV7-9	CASSLVRGKGQETQYF	TGTGCCAGCAGCTTAGTCAGGGGAAAGGGCCAAGAGACCCAGTACTTC
TRBJ1-1	-	-	TRBV7-3	CASSLTRGGNTEAFF	TGTGCCAGCAGCTTAACGAGAGGGGGGAACACTGAAGCTTTCTTT
TRBJ1-1	-	-	TRBV5-6	CASSVDLNTEAFF	TGTGCCAGCAGCGTGGACCTAAACACTGAAGCTTTCTTT
TRBJ1-1	-	few	TRBV5-1	CASSSGTSQNTEAFF	TGCGCCAGCAGCTCAGGGACATCTCAGAACACTGAAGCTTTCTTT
TRBJ2-1	TRBD2	few	TRBV18	CASSLLAGGENEQFF	TGTGCCAGCTCACTACTAGCGGGGGGAGAAAATGAGCAGTTCTTC
TRBJ2-1	TRBD2	-	TRBV7-3	CASSLESGRPWSEQFF	TGTGCCAGCAGCTTAGAATCCGGGAGGCCCTGGAGTGAGCAGTTCTTC
TRBJ1-5	-	-	TRBV19	CASTSGTFKSPQHF	TGTGCCAGTACCTCGGGGACATTCAAATCGCCCCAGCATTTT
TRBJ1-1	-	-	TRBV7-9	CASSLEGLSAEAFF	TGTGCCAGCAGCTTAGAGGGACTGAGCGCTGAAGCTTTCTTT
TRBJ1-5	-	-	TRBV27	CASSSRGGPQHF	TGTGCCAGCAGTTCGAGAGGAGGGCCCCAGCATTTT
TRBJ1-5	-	-	TRBV6-5	CASSPRGSNQPQHF	TGTGCCAGCAGCCCCAGGGGCAGCAATCAGCCCCAGCATTTT
TRBJ2-7	-	-	TRBV7-9	CASTTSTYEQYF	TGTGCCAGCACCACCAGTACCTACGAGCAGTACTTC
TRBJ2-7	-	-	TRBV7-8	CASSLGGLTYEQYF	TGTGCCAGCAGCCTGGGGGGGCTTACCTACGAGCAGTACTTC
TRBJ1-1	-	once	TRBV6-5	CASSYRERSTEAFF	TGTGCCAGCAGTTACAGGGAGCGTAGCACTGAAGCTTTCTTT
TRBJ1-6	TRBD1	-	TRBV4-1	CASSHGTGGSYNSPLHF	TGCGCCAGCAGCCACGGGACAGGAGGCTCCTATAATTCACCCCTCCACTTT
TRBJ2-7	TRBD1	few	TRBV5-1	CASSFQGALYEQYF	TGCGCCAGTTCCTTCCAGGGGGCTCTCTACGAGCAGTACTTC
TRBJ1-5	TRBD1	-	TRBV28	CASSRTGTYYDQPQHF	TGTGCCAGCAGCCGGACAGGCACTTATTACGATCAGCCCCAGCATTTT
TRBJ1-4	-	-	TRBV14	CASSQDQGPGEKLFF	TGTGCCAGCAGCCAAGATCAGGGTCCGGGCGAAAAACTGTTTTTT
TRBJ2-3	-	-	TRBV27	CASSFGAASTDTQYF	TGTGCCAGCAGTTTTGGGGCAGCTTCCACAGATACGCAGTATTTT
TRBJ2-2	TRBD1	-	TRBV18	CASSLQGAKAGELFF	TGTGCCAGCTCACTACAGGGGGCCAAGGCCGGGGAGCTGTTTTTT
TRBJ1-1	TRBD1	-	TRBV7-9	CASSAPGQVNTEAFF	TGTGCCAGCAGCGCACCGGGACAGGTGAACACTGAAGCTTTCTTT
TRBJ2-3	-	-	TRBV4-2	CASSQYPGVTSTDTQYF	TGTGCCAGCAGCCAATATCCCGGGGTAACTAGCACAGATACGCAGTATTTT